These 18 T cell receptor beta chains originate from one sample sequenced in a study of glioma-infiltrating T cells after dendritic cell vaccination (dated by TCRdb to the mid-2010s). The library was produced with the immunoSEQ multiplex PCR assay. TCRdb limited this immuneACCESS table to in-frame rearrangements with V and J called. A share of clones is missing; checked studies link under half to unresolved V genes, and the rest is unexplained. The sample table shows some 100,000 clones, and about 83% are seen once. The top ten hold under 3% of the sample. The specimen comprised blood, sampled before dendritic cell vaccination. The receptors were sampled from a human donor with glioblastoma.

The chain couples TRBV7-2 to TRBJ2-5, with 13 bases aligning to TRBD2. Trimming cost V 5 bases and J 4 bases; bases outside gene matches: 7. CDR1 and CDR2 from the germline V gene are SGHTA and FQGNSA. There are 16 residues in the CDR3. The CDR3 DNA reads TGTGCCAGCAGCCCTACTAGCGGGGGGGCCGGAGAGACCCAGTACTTC. Amino acids: CASSPTSGGAGETQYF. The full variable domain, in which reference TRBV7-2 and TRBJ2-5 provide the parts outside the CDR3, is GAGVSQSPSNKVTEKGKDVELRCDPISGHTALYWYRQSLGQGLEFLIYFQGNSAPDKSGLPSDRFSAERTGGSVSTLTIQRTQQEDSAVYLCASSPTSGGAGETQYFGPGTRLLVL.

Concerning this clone itself: This same CDR3 is encoded by further DNA sequences in the sample. The rearrangement joins TRBV2 to TRBJ2-7, with D possibly being TRBD1 (6 bases). CDR3 length: 14 amino acids. V gave up 2 bases and J gave up 1 base, with 9 bases separating them. The germline V gene encodes CDR1 SNHLY and CDR2 FYNNEI. The CDR3 loop reads CASSENRVSYEQYF. In nucleotides, the CDR3 is TGTGCCAGCAGTGAAAACAGGGTGTCCTACGAGCAGTACTTC.

The rearrangement links TRBV5-1 to TRBJ2-1; 7 nucleotides align to TRBD2. Germline loops: CDR1 SGHRS, CDR2 YFSETQ. This CDR3 has 16 residues. V lost 4 bases, J lost 5 bases, and 12 bases stayed unmatched. The CDR3 DNA reads TGCGCCAGCAGCCCTCGGGGCTCTAGCGGCAACAATGAGCAGTTCTTC. It specifies CASSPRGSSGNNEQFF.

The chain couples TRBV25-1 to TRBJ2-7; TRBD1 is a possible D gene (7 bases). CDR1 is MGHDK and CDR2 is SYGVNS in the germline V gene. Trimming cost V 6 bases and J 5 bases, with 20 bases left between them. There are 15 residues in the CDR3. CDR3 in amino acids: CASSLTGTAGHEQYF. CDR3 sequence (DNA): TGTGCCAGCAGCCTTACCGGGACAGCGGGTCACGAGCAGTACTTC.

This chain uses TRBV29-1 with TRBJ2-7; D is possibly TRBD1 (5 bases). Per germline, CDR1 SQVTM and CDR2 ANQGSEA. Trimming removed 6 bases from V and 6 bases from J, with 15 bases in between. The CDR3 spans 12 residues. CDR3 residues: CSVAGQGGEQYF. The CDR3 DNA is TGCAGCGTGGCCGGGCAGGGCGGCGAGCAGTACTTC.

This chain connects TRBV6-5 to TRBJ2-2; 7 positions match TRBD1. Germline assignment: CDR1 MNHEY and CDR2 SVGAGI. The CDR3 contains 16 residues. Trimming removed 2 bases from V and 6 bases from J; junction bases left unmatched: 9. The CDR3 DNA is TGTGCCAGCAGTTACGCCCCGACAGGGCTGCCCGGGGAGCTGTTTTTT. It codes for CASSYAPTGLPGELFF.

Turning to this clone: The junction departs from the called germline gene at one end, perhaps through a read error. V is TRBV27 and J is TRBJ2-3; 14 nucleotides agree with TRBD2. The germline V gene encodes CDR1 MNHEY and CDR2 SMNVEV (reference sequence). The length of the CDR3 is 17 residues. CDR3 sequence: CASSISGTSGRTDTQYF. CDR3 DNA: TGTGCCAGCAGTATATCCGGGACTAGCGGGAGAACAGATACGCAGTATTTT.

The chain uses TRBV6-5 and TRBJ1-5, with D unclear. The CDR3 extends over 13 amino acids. CDR1 and CDR2 from the germline V gene are MNHEY and SVGAGI. V gave up 6 bases and J gave up 2 bases, with 8 bases separating them. This CDR3 is CASRPPGNQPQHF. The CDR3 nucleotides read TGTGCCAGCAGACCCCCGGGCAATCAGCCCCAGCATTTT.

This clone was observed once. The gene calls are TRBV13 and TRBJ1-2; D remains ambiguous. The V gene's germline CDR1 is PRHDT and CDR2 FYEKMQ (reference sequence). This CDR3 is 14 amino acids long. V was shortened by 0 bases and J by 0 bases, with 5 bases between the two germline ends. CDR3 amino acids: CASSLGAANYGYTF. CDR3 sequence (DNA): TGTGCCAGCAGCTTAGGGGCTGCTAACTATGGCTACACCTTC.

The chain couples TRBV25-1 to TRBJ2-2; TRBD2 aligns across 7 bases. This CDR3 contains 13 residues. Germline V gene lookup returns CDR1 MGHDK and CDR2 SYGVNS. Losses at the gene ends were 7 bases for V and 5 bases for J; bases not matched to a gene: 4. The CDR3 coding sequence is TGTGCCAGCATTGCGGGAGATACCGGGGAGCTGTTTTTT. Encoded protein: CASIAGDTGELFF.

As for this clone: A read error may produce the germline difference seen at one junction end. J is TRBJ2-7 and V is TRBV14, with 9 bases aligning to TRBD1. This CDR3 is built from 15 residues. Germline CDR1 and CDR2: SGHDN and FVKESK. Here the CDR3 reads CASSVPGTGTAMLDF. Written as DNA, the CDR3 is TGTGCCAGCAGCGTACCCGGGACAGGGACCGCTATGCTGGACTTC.

About this clone itself: Relative to the germline gene, one junction end is altered; a read error may explain this. The chain links TRBV7-8 to TRBJ2-7; tentative D call: TRBD1 (6 bases). The CDR3 is 13 amino acids. Per germline, CDR1 SGHVS and CDR2 FQNEAQ. The CDR3 sequence: CVSSFTGKGEQYF. CDR3 in DNA: TGTGTCAGCAGCTTTACAGGGAAAGGCGAGCAGTACTTC.

This sequence joins TRBV11-2 and TRBJ2-4, with a weak D call TRBD2 (5 bases). V dropped 5 bases and J dropped 5 bases, with 13 bases sitting between them. Germline V lookup: CDR1 SGHAT, CDR2 FQNNGV. The CDR3 totals 14 residues. CDR3 in amino acids: CASSLGLDQNIQYF. The CDR3 DNA reads as TGTGCCAGCAGCCTTGGACTCGATCAAAACATTCAGTACTTC.

The J gene is TRBJ2-1, the V gene TRBV4-1; 9 bases are shared with TRBD1. Losses at the gene ends were 4 bases for V and 7 bases for J; bases not matched to a gene: 2. There are 13 residues in the CDR3. The germline V gene has CDR1 MGHRA and CDR2 YSYEKL. The CDR3 is CASSRQGENEQFF. The CDR3 DNA reads as TGCGCCAGCAGCCGACAGGGGGAAAATGAGCAGTTCTTC.

This clone was seen only a few times. The V gene is TRBV7-6, the J gene TRBJ2-7; D gene ambiguous. This CDR3 contains 16 residues. V was pared by 1 base and J by 0 bases, with 13 bases between. Germline assignment: CDR1 SGHVS and CDR2 FNYEAQ. The CDR3 nucleotides read TGTGCCAGCAGCTTAGTCCCAGGCAGATTCTCCTACGAGCAGTACTTC. Protein: CASSLVPGRFSYEQYF.

The chain couples TRBV7-2 to TRBJ2-3; D call uncertain. The CDR3 runs 13 residues. Deletions cut 5 bases from V and 5 bases from J, with 11 bases between. CDR1 is SGHTA, CDR2 FQGNSA, per germline. The CDR3 protein is CASSGPQIDTQYF. The CDR3 nucleotides read TGTGCCAGCAGCGGCCCCCAGATAGATACGCAGTATTTT.

J is TRBJ1-2 and V is TRBV11-2; no clear D. Trimming shortened V by 2 bases and J by 2 bases, and 9 bases separated the two germline ends. Per the germline V gene, CDR1 is SGHAT and CDR2 is FQNNGV. The CDR3 consists of 14 residues. The chain's CDR3 is CASSLFRENYGYTF. The CDR3 coding sequence is TGTGCCAGCAGCTTATTCCGCGAGAACTATGGCTACACCTTC.

The chain links TRBV7-2 to TRBJ2-1; 7 bases align to TRBD1. The CDR3 spans 11 residues. Germline V CDR1 and CDR2: SGHTA, FQGNSA. V lost 5 bases, J lost 15 bases, and 7 bases stayed unmatched. CDR3 in amino acids: CASSTGARRFF. The CDR3 bases are TGTGCCAGCAGCACAGGGGCCAGGCGGTTCTTC.